These 19 T cell receptor beta chains were sequenced from one sample in a study of cytotoxic CD8 clonotypes in ibrutinib-treated CLL. Sequenced by immunoSEQ multiplex PCR; TCRdb stores in-frame clones only, minus some. The data contain more than 200,000 clones, roughly 70% of them singletons. The sample consisted of PBMCs, taken after 24 months of ibrutinib treatment. The source is a human donor with chronic lymphocytic leukemia.

The chain recombines TRBV6-5 with TRBJ2-7; D is ambiguous. The CDR3 extends over 12 amino acids. CDR1 and CDR2 (germline): MNHEY, SVGAGI. V gave up 5 bases and J gave up 3 bases, with 8 bases separating them. CDR3 region: CASSQSLYEQYF. CDR3 nucleotide sequence: TGTGCCAGCAGTCAATCCCTCTACGAGCAGTACTTC.

This clone has just a few counts. The chain employs TRBV5-1 and TRBJ1-2, with 8 bases lining up with TRBD1. The CDR3 covers 16 residues. The trim removed 4 bases at V and 2 bases at J, leaving 10 bases unmatched. From germline, CDR1 is SGHRS and CDR2 YFSETQ. The CDR3 bases are TGCGCCAGCAGCCTGGTCCGGGACAGGATAAACTATGGCTACACCTTC. This translates into CASSLVRDRINYGYTF. Looking up the rest from reference TRBV5-1 and TRBJ1-2 gives the full variable domain: KAGVTQTPRYLIKTRGQQVTLSCSPISGHRSVSWYQQTPGQGLQFLFEYFSETQRNKGNFPGRFSGRQFSNSRSEMNVSTLELGDSALYLCASSLVRDRINYGYTFGSGTRLTVV.

This chain links TRBV6-5 with TRBJ2-2, with no clear D. The CDR3 runs 14 residues. Germline V gene lookup returns CDR1 MNHEY and CDR2 SVGAGI. The ends were cut back, 5 bases at V and 3 bases at J, with 10 bases in the middle. CDR3 sequence: CASSRRWDTGELFF. The CDR3 DNA reads as TGTGCCAGCAGTCGTCGGTGGGACACCGGGGAGCTGTTTTTT.

A single count supports this clone. Mismatch with germline at one junction end may stem from a read error. The rearrangement uses TRBV9 and TRBJ2-7, with 16 positions matching TRBD2. Per germline, CDR1 SGDLS and CDR2 YYNGEE. CDR3 length: 14 amino acids. The CDR3 reads CASSEGLAGGPRNF. Written as DNA, the CDR3 is TGTGCCAGCAGCGAGGGACTAGCGGGAGGGCCAAGGAACTTC.

In its sample, this clone was seen a few times. V usage is TRBV28 and J usage is TRBJ1-2; possible D gene TRBD1, 5 bases. CDR1 is MDHEN and CDR2 is SYDVKM in the germline V gene. The CDR3 is 14 amino acids. V lost 3 bases, J lost 6 bases, and 14 bases lay in between. The CDR3: CASSFRVEVHGYTF. The CDR3 DNA reads TGTGCCAGCAGTTTCAGGGTCGAGGTTCATGGCTACACCTTC.

For this clone: A much bigger clone sits one base away, suggesting this may be a read error. This chain joins TRBV28 and TRBJ2-3, with D unresolved. Per germline, CDR1 MDHEN and CDR2 SYDVKM. The germline V and J ends were trimmed by 3 bases and 4 bases, with 2 bases remaining between them. There are 11 residues in the CDR3. The CDR3 bases are TGTGCCAGCAGTTTCGCAGATACGCAGTATTTT. Translating gives CASSFADTQYF.

The V call is TRBV2, the J call TRBJ2-7; the D gene is possibly TRBD2 (6 bases). Trimming shortened V by 7 bases and J by 2 bases, and 12 bases separated the two germline ends. The CDR3 totals 13 residues. CDR1 is SNHLY, CDR2 FYNNEI, per germline. CDR3 residues: CASNPGLTYEQYF. The CDR3 DNA reads TGTGCCAGCAACCCGGGACTCACCTACGAGCAGTACTTC.

In its sample, this clone was seen a few times. The CDR3 DNA follows: TGTGCCAGCAGTGGACGGGACTATGGCTACACCTTC. This gives the protein CASSGRDYGYTF. V is TRBV6-5 and J is TRBJ1-2, with D unresolved. The CDR3 totals 12 residues. Per germline, CDR1 MNHEY and CDR2 SVGAGI. Between the trimmed V and J ends, which lost 5 bases and 3 bases, there was a span of 7 bases.

The CDR3 protein is CASSTSEEQFF. In DNA, the CDR3 is TGTGCCAGCAGTACCTCGGAAGAGCAGTTCTTC. This chain uses TRBV6-6 with TRBJ2-1; D gene unclear. The V gene lost 5 bases and the J gene lost 10 bases, with 9 bases spanning the gap. The CDR3 extends over 11 amino acids. Germline V gene lookup returns CDR1 MNHNY and CDR2 SVGAGI (reference sequence).

This sequence joins TRBV21-1 and TRBJ2-5; TRBD2, the table's D call, was not compared with the DNA. TRBV21-1 is marked as a pseudogene. CDR3 length equals 12 residues. CDR3 bases: TGTGCCAGCAGCCAAGACGGTCAGACCCAGTACTTC. Amino acids: CASSQDGQTQYF.

This clone was detected only a few times. The chain recombines TRBV4-2 with TRBJ2-7; a weak D match, TRBD2 (6 bases). In germline, CDR1 is LGHNA, CDR2 YNFKEQ. The CDR3 is made up of 13 amino acids. V was clipped by 5 bases and J by 3 bases, with 11 bases between them. The CDR3 coding sequence is TGTGCCAGCAGCATCGGGACTTACTACGAGCAGTACTTC. Encoded protein: CASSIGTYYEQYF.

The chain recombines TRBV11-1 with TRBJ2-5, with 7 bases identical to TRBD1. The CDR3 runs 14 residues. V lost 3 bases and J lost 1; bases outside the gene matches: 2. The germline CDR1 and CDR2 sequences are SGHAT and FQDESV (reference sequence). The CDR3 sequence is CASSFRDSQETQYF. The CDR3 DNA reads as TGTGCCAGCAGCTTTAGGGACAGCCAAGAGACCCAGTACTTC.

V usage is TRBV4-2 and J usage is TRBJ1-2; a possible D gene is TRBD1 (5 bases). The germline V gene has CDR1 LGHNA and CDR2 YNFKEQ. The V end lost 0 bases, the J end lost 8 bases, and 16 bases lay between the germline ends. CDR3 length: 15 residues. CDR3 sequence (DNA): TGTGCCAGCAGCCAAGATCCACGGGGGAACGGCGGCTACACCTTC. Its protein product is CASSQDPRGNGGYTF.

Only a few counts were recorded for this clone. The chain combines TRBV4-3 with TRBJ1-1; perhaps TRBD1 as D (5 bases). With 4 bases removed from V and 3 bases from J, the gap between germline ends came to 15 bases. The CDR3 has 15 residues. Per germline, CDR1 LGHNA and CDR2 YSLEER. In nucleotides, the CDR3 is TGCGCCAGCAGCCTAGGAGTCGGGGGGGACACTGAAGCTTTCTTT. Protein product: CASSLGVGGDTEAFF.

The chain couples TRBV10-3 to TRBJ2-7; 8 bases align to TRBD2. Per germline, CDR1 ENHRY and CDR2 SYGVKD. J lost 6 bases, V lost 9 bases, and 7 bases had no gene match. CDR3 length: 12 amino acids. The CDR3 DNA is TGTGCCATAGCGGGACTAGTCTCCGAGCAGTACTTC. It translates to CAIAGLVSEQYF.

V usage is TRBV27 and J usage is TRBJ2-2, with a possible D match to TRBD1 (6 bases). There are 15 residues in the CDR3. V lost 3 bases and J 6 bases, leaving 14 bases between the germline ends. Germline V gene lookup returns CDR1 MNHEY and CDR2 SMNVEV (reference sequence). CDR3 in amino acids: CASSFETGRSGELFF. The CDR3 DNA sequence: TGTGCCAGCAGTTTTGAGACAGGCAGGTCCGGGGAGCTGTTTTTT.

Details on this clone: Distinct nucleotide sequences in the sample also encode this CDR3. The chain is built from TRBV9 and TRBJ2-1; unclear D gene. The germline V gene has CDR1 SGDLS and CDR2 YYNGEE. The CDR3 covers 12 residues. Trimming took off 0 bases at V and 5 bases at J, with 3 bases between the two ends. CDR3 in amino acids: CASSVADNEQFF. The CDR3 DNA reads TGTGCCAGCAGCGTAGCTGACAATGAGCAGTTCTTC.

The chain carries TRBV6-5 and TRBJ2-5; no clear D. Germline CDR1 and CDR2: MNHEY and SVGAGI. The CDR3 has 15 amino acids. The V end was cut by 6 bases, the J end by 5 bases, with 19 bases between. As DNA, the CDR3 is TGTGCCAGCAGCCTACACGAGATGGGTTTCGAGACCCAGTACTTC. Amino acids: CASSLHEMGFETQYF.

The V call is TRBV7-9, the J call TRBJ2-7; a possible D gene is TRBD2 (5 bases). The CDR3 loop spans 12 amino acids. Trimming left V 5 bases short and J 5 bases short, with 10 bases between. Germline values: CDR1 SEHNR, CDR2 FQNEAQ (reference sequence). The CDR3: CASSAGGNEQYF. DNA of the CDR3: TGTGCCAGCAGCGCCGGAGGTAACGAGCAGTACTTC.